This record concerns one T cell receptor (beta chain) sequence. Its cognate antigen is unknown. Amplified regions were TCR beta CDR3 sequences from RNA transcripts. TCR CDR3 underwent first-round RT-PCR with the HTBI primer set. MiXCR, run by TCRdb on the multiplex PCR reads, gives a single entry per CDR3 protein. The sample comprises hundreds of thousands of distinct CDR3 sequences, almost 25% of which are singletons, and roughly a third rests with the top ten. The data stem from a study of T cells in Graves' hyperthyroidism and ophthalmopathy. On the study more broadly: Peripheral blood sampling occurred at initial diagnosis, before any treatment. Whole-study findings and limits: In simple terms, a model built on 13 V-J features told ophthalmopathy apart from stable hyperthyroidism. Blood also contained most expanded thyroid clonotypes above 0.001.

Germline V gene data show CDR1 as SGHTA and CDR2 as FQGNSA. This CDR3 has 12 amino acids. V lost 2 bases, J lost 8 bases, and 9 bases lay in between. Diagnoses were made from clinical symptoms, serum measures (thyroxine and TRAb), thyroid ultrasound and orbital computed tomography. This receptor was identified in a woman between 40 and 50 years old with Graves' ophthalmopathy. This chain joins TRBV7-2 and TRBJ2-5; no definite D call. The sample comprised blood. The CDR3 here is CASSLIRRTQYF. CDR3 DNA: TGTGCCAGCAGCTTAATCCGGCGAACCCAGTACTTC.